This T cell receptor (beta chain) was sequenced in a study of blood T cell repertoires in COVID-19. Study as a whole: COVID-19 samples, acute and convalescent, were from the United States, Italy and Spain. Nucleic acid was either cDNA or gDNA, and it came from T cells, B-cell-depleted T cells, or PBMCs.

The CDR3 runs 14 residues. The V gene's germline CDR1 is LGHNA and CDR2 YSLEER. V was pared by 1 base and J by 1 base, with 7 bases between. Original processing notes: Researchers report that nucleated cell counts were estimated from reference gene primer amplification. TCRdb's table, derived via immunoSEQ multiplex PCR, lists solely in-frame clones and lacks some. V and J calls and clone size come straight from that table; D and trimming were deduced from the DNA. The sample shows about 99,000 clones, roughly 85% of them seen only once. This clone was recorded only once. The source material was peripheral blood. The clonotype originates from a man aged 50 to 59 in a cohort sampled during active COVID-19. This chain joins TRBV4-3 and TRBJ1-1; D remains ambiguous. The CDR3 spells CASSQGRANTEAFF. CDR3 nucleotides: TGCGCCAGCAGCCAAGGGAGGGCGAACACTGAAGCTTTCTTT.